The rows below give T cell receptor beta chains drawn from one sample of a study of blood T cell repertoires in COVID-19. Sequenced by immunoSEQ multiplex PCR; TCRdb stores in-frame clones only, minus some. The data contain almost 200,000 clones, roughly 90% of them singletons. The material sequenced was PBMCs or T cells enriched from blood (not recorded which). All receptors derive from a woman younger than 30 who had recovered from COVID-19. The CDR3 runs from the conserved cysteine through the conserved F or W. The D gene is left open where the match is weak. Rows may omit the clone size; those that give it use once, few, many or a size class.

-,TRBJ1-2,-,TRBV6-2/TRBV6-3,TGTGCCAGCAGTTGGGGAGGCCTAAGCTATGGCTACACCTTC,CASSWGGLSYGYTF
TRBD1,TRBJ1-1,-,TRBV3-1/TRBV3-2,TGTGCCAGCAGCCGAGGACAGGGGATGACTGAAGCTTTCTTT,CASSRGQGMTEAFF
TRBD1,TRBJ1-1,-,TRBV5-4,TGTGCCAGCAGCTCGGCCCTGGGACAGATGAACACTGAAGCTTTCTTT,CASSSALGQMNTEAFF
-,TRBJ2-2,-,TRBV5-5,TGTGCCAGCGACTACTGGGTGGGCGGGGAGCTGTTTTTT,CASDYWVGGELFF
TRBD1,TRBJ1-4,-,TRBV9,TGTGCCAGCAGCGTAGGAGGGGGCGGCAAATATACTGATGAAAAACTGTTTTTT,CASSVGGGGKYTDEKLFF
-,TRBJ2-7,-,TRBV21-1,TGTGCCAGCAGCAAGAGACAGGGCCTCTTTTCCTACGAGCAGTACTTC,CASSKRQGLFSYEQYF
TRBD1,TRBJ1-6,-,TRBV27,TGTGCCAGCAGCCGCGGGAGGGGGCGAGAAGATTCACCCCTCCACTTT,CASSRGRGREDSPLHF
TRBD2,TRBJ2-7,-,TRBV12-5,TGTGCTAGTGGTTTGGATACGGTGGGGCTAGCGGATTACGAGCAGTACTTC,CASGLDTVGLADYEQYF
-,TRBJ1-2,-,TRBV27,TGTGCCACCTCCGGACAGTTAGACTATGGCTACACCTTC,CATSGQLDYGYTF
TRBD2,TRBJ2-1,-,TRBV7-3,TGTGCCAGCAGCCCGAGCGGGGCCGAGCAGTTCTTC,CASSPSGAEQFF
-,TRBJ1-6,-,TRBV9,TGTGCCAGCAGCCTGACAGGTTTCAATTCACCCCTCCACTTT,CASSLTGFNSPLHF
TRBD1,TRBJ1-3,-,TRBV7-2,TGTGCCAGCAGCTTTTCACAGGGGACCTCTGGAAACACCATATATTTT,CASSFSQGTSGNTIYF
-,TRBJ2-7,-,TRBV12-5,TGTGCTAGTGGTTCTACTAGGGACACACAAATCTACGAGCAGTACTTC,CASGSTRDTQIYEQYF
TRBD2,TRBJ2-3,-,TRBV9,TGTGCCAGCAGCGTCCGTAGCGGGGCCCGCACAGATACGCAGTATTTT,CASSVRSGARTDTQYF
-,TRBJ2-2,-,TRBV5-1,TGCGCCAGCAGCCAGACAGGATTAGACACCGGGGAGCTGTTTTTT,CASSQTGLDTGELFF
-,TRBJ1-2,-,TRBV5-1,TGCGCCAGCAGCTTGGGGACAGACACGGGCTACACCTTC,CASSLGTDTGYTF
-,TRBJ1-5,-,TRBV15,TGTGCCACCAGAAGGGGGTCCCCTAATAGCAATCAGCCCCAGCATTTT,CATRRGSPNSNQPQHF
-,TRBJ2-7,-,TRBV28,TGTGCCAGCAGCTCGGACATACCTGAGCAGTACTTC,CASSSDIPEQYF
TRBD2,TRBJ2-5,-,TRBV5-1,TGCGCCAGCAGCAAGGGACTAGCGGGCCCAGTTGGGGAGACCCAGTACTTC,CASSKGLAGPVGETQYF
TRBD1,TRBJ1-2,-,TRBV30,TGTGCCTGGGACAGGGGTAACTATGGCTACACCTTC,CAWDRGNYGYTF
TRBD1,TRBJ1-2,-,TRBV2,TGTGCCAGCAGTACCCGACAGGGCCAGGGCTACACCTTC,CASSTRQGQGYTF
TRBD1,TRBJ1-5,-,TRBV19,TGTGCCAGTAGTATCCGGGACAGGGGAATCGGGGCGCCCCAGCATTTT,CASSIRDRGIGAPQHF
TRBD1,TRBJ1-2,-,TRBV11-2,TGTGCCAGCAGCTTAGCAAGGGGGCCGCTCTATGGCTACACCTTC,CASSLARGPLYGYTF
-,TRBJ2-1,-,TRBV4-1,TGCGCCAGCAGCCAATCTCAGGGGTCCTACAATGAGCAGTTCTTC,CASSQSQGSYNEQFF
TRBD1,TRBJ2-1,-,TRBV6-4,TGTGCCAGCTCACCGAGAGGGACAGGGGAGGGTTATGAGCAGTTCTTC,CASSPRGTGEGYEQFF
TRBD2,TRBJ2-1,-,TRBV7-6,TGTGCCAGCAGCTTAAGTGACCGGGGGGGTTACAATGAGCAGTTCTTC,CASSLSDRGGYNEQFF
TRBD2,TRBJ2-5,-,TRBV12-3/TRBV12-4,TGTGCCAGCAGTTTTTTAGCGGGGGAGACCCAGTACTTC,CASSFLAGETQYF
-,TRBJ2-3,-,TRBV7-9,TGTGCCAGCAGCCCTAAGGAGAAGCAGTATTTT,CASSPKEKQYF
-,TRBJ2-1,-,TRBV6-5,TGTGCCAGCAAGGAGGGTAGCAATGAGCAGTTCTTC,CASKEGSNEQFF
-,TRBJ1-5,-,TRBV30,TGTGCCTGGAGCCCTTACGAAGCTCAGCCCCAGCATTTT,CAWSPYEAQPQHF
-,TRBJ1-1,once,TRBV3-1/TRBV3-2,TGTGCCAGCAGCCAAGGTGTTGTCCGGGGGACTGAAGCTTTCTTT,CASSQGVVRGTEAFF
-,TRBJ2-7,-,TRBV5-1,TGCGCCAGCAGCAGTCAGGGGGAGGCCTACGAGCAGTACTTC,CASSSQGEAYEQYF
TRBD1,TRBJ2-3,-,TRBV5-6,TGTGCCAGCAGCTCGGGACAGGGCATAGATACGCAGTATTTT,CASSSGQGIDTQYF
-,TRBJ1-2,-,TRBV9,TGTGCCAGCAGCGTATTTCGCGGGGGAGGGGTCTCTAACTATGGCTACACCTTC,CASSVFRGGGVSNYGYTF
TRBD2,TRBJ2-3,-,TRBV3-1/TRBV3-2,TGTGCCAGCAGCCAGCGGGGGGGCACAGATACGCAGTATTTT,CASSQRGGTDTQYF
TRBD1,TRBJ1-2,-,TRBV5-1,TGCGCCAGCAGACTGGCCAGGGACAGGGGGAAGGTGCACTATGGCTACACCTTC,CASRLARDRGKVHYGYTF
-,TRBJ2-7,-,TRBV6-5,TGTGCCAGCAGACAGACGGATTCCTACGAGCAGTACTTC,CASRQTDSYEQYF
TRBD2,TRBJ2-1,-,TRBV7-6,TGTGCCAGCAGCTTAGAGTCTAGCGGGGGGGCTAGGTACAATGAGCAGTTCTTC,CASSLESSGGARYNEQFF
-,TRBJ1-1,-,TRBV30,TGTGCCTGCGCAAGACAGGAGAACACTGAAGCTTTCTTT,CACARQENTEAFF
-,TRBJ1-2,-,TRBV7-8,TGTGCCAGCAGCCAGGGGTTTGACTATGGCTACACCTTC,CASSQGFDYGYTF
TRBD2,TRBJ2-7,-,TRBV27,TGTGCCAGCAGCCGACTAGCGGGGCGGTACGAGCAGTACTTC,CASSRLAGRYEQYF
TRBD1,TRBJ2-7,-,TRBV5-1,TGCGCCAGCAGCTTGGGGACAGGGGGCTACGAGCAGTACTTC,CASSLGTGGYEQYF
TRBD1,TRBJ1-6,few,TRBV27,TGTGCCAGCAGCCCGACAGGGAAAGGTTCACCCCTCCACTTT,CASSPTGKGSPLHF
TRBD2,TRBJ2-2,-,TRBV5-4,TGTGCCAGCAGCTTTGGGCGGGGGGTGTCGAACACCGGGGAGCTGTTTTTT,CASSFGRGVSNTGELFF
-,TRBJ2-7,-,TRBV11-2,TGTGCCAGCAGCTTCTCCAGGTACCTGGTGGAAAACTTC,CASSFSRYLVENF
-,TRBJ1-1,-,TRBV5-5,TGTGCCAGCAGCCTATTATCTAACAGATACATGCTATTCATGAACACTGAAGCTTTCTTT,CASSLLSNRYMLFMNTEAFF
-,TRBJ1-1,-,TRBV30,TGTGCCTGGAGTACAGGACAGACATTGAACACTGAAGCTTTCTTT,CAWSTGQTLNTEAFF
TRBD2,TRBJ2-7,-,TRBV19,TGTGCCAGTAGTCCCGGGGGGACCTACGAGCAGTACTTC,CASSPGGTYEQYF
-,TRBJ2-5,-,TRBV5-4,TGTGCCAGCAGCTCCCCACTTCAAGAGACCCAGTACTTC,CASSSPLQETQYF
TRBD1,TRBJ1-1,once,TRBV5-1,TGCGCCAGCAGCTTGACAGGGGTTACTGAAGCTTTCTTT,CASSLTGVTEAFF
-,TRBJ1-5,-,TRBV10-3,TGTGCCATCTCTCCTAGCAATCAGCCCCAGCATTTT,CAISPSNQPQHF
-,TRBJ2-2,-,TRBV9,TGTGCCAGCAGCGCTAGGACAGAGAACACCGGGGAGCTGTTTTTT,CASSARTENTGELFF
TRBD1,TRBJ2-1,-,TRBV12-5,TGTGCTAGTGGTCCGGGGACAGTCTCCTACAATGAGCAGTTCTTC,CASGPGTVSYNEQFF
-,TRBJ2-1,-,TRBV7-9,TGTGCCAGCAGCCAAGGGGGATACAATGAGCAGTTCTTC,CASSQGGYNEQFF
-,TRBJ1-2,few,TRBV4-1,TGCGCCAGCAGCCAAAATCGGCTGGGGGCAGGGATAAACTATGGCTACACCTTC,CASSQNRLGAGINYGYTF